Listed below are T cell receptor beta chains from one sample, sequenced in a study of OX40 agonist ivuxolimab in advanced cancers. Method: immunoSEQ multiplex PCR; TCRdb's copy keeps in-frame clones and lacks some. The repertoire holds tens of thousands of clones, with roughly 80% as singletons. The sequences come from CD4+ or CD8+ T cells sorted from blood, collected in a trial of the OX40 agonist ivuxolimab. These receptor sequences come from an adult with an advanced solid tumor such as melanoma, head and neck, liver or kidney cancer. Each CDR3 is given with its conserved first and last residue. The D gene is left open where the match is weak. Not every row has a clone size; where given, it reads once, few, many or a size class.

v_gene	d_gene	j_gene	abundance	CDR3nt	CDR3aa
TRBV19	TRBD2	TRBJ2-1	few	TGTGCCAGTAGGGAGCCGGGACTACCCTACAATGAGCAGTTCTTC	CASREPGLPYNEQFF
TRBV6-1	-	TRBJ1-3	few	TGTGCCAGCAGTGAAGGAAACACCATATATTTT	CASSEGNTIYF
TRBV28	TRBD2	TRBJ2-7	-	TGTGCCAGCAGTTCCCGAGCGGGAGTACGGGACGAGCAGTACTTC	CASSSRAGVRDEQYF
TRBV27	TRBD2	TRBJ2-5	-	TGTGCCAGCAATAGCGGGGGGCAACTACAAGAGACCCAGTACTTC	CASNSGGQLQETQYF
TRBV6-4	TRBD1	TRBJ2-1	-	TGTGCCAGCGATTCCGGGACAGGGGACTACAATGAGCAGTTCTTC	CASDSGTGDYNEQFF
TRBV6-5	-	TRBJ2-7	-	TGTGCCAGCAGTTACAACTACGAGCAGTACTTC	CASSYNYEQYF
TRBV11-2	-	TRBJ2-1	-	TGTGCCAGCAGCCCCTACCCGGGGGCTGCGGGAGAGGATGGTGAGCAGTTCTTC	CASSPYPGAAGEDGEQFF
TRBV9	-	TRBJ1-5	once	TGTGCCAGCTCCACCGCCGGACTGCCAGGTCAGCCCCAGCATTTT	CASSTAGLPGQPQHF
TRBV28	TRBD1	TRBJ1-2	-	TGTGCCAGCAGTGACAGGGGCTATGGCTACACCTTC	CASSDRGYGYTF
TRBV6-1	-	TRBJ2-3	-	TGTGCCAGCAGTGAAATCGGGGGGCAGGCAGATACGCAGTATTTT	CASSEIGGQADTQYF
TRBV5-1	-	TRBJ1-5	-	TGCGCCAGCAGCCCAGGATGGGGCAATCAGCCCCAGCATTTT	CASSPGWGNQPQHF
TRBV7-3	-	TRBJ2-1	-	TGTGCCAGCAGCGACAACGGGGGATCCTACAATGAGCAGTTCTTC	CASSDNGGSYNEQFF
TRBV28	TRBD1	TRBJ1-2	once	TGTGCCAGCAGTTCGCACAGGGGGCTTGGTTATGGCTACACCTTC	CASSSHRGLGYGYTF
TRBV6-1	-	TRBJ2-7	once	TGTGCCAGCAGTCTCGCAAACGAGCAGTACTTC	CASSLANEQYF
TRBV28	-	TRBJ1-1	-	TGTGCCAGCAGTACACTCAGGGAGAACACTGAAGCTTTCTTT	CASSTLRENTEAFF